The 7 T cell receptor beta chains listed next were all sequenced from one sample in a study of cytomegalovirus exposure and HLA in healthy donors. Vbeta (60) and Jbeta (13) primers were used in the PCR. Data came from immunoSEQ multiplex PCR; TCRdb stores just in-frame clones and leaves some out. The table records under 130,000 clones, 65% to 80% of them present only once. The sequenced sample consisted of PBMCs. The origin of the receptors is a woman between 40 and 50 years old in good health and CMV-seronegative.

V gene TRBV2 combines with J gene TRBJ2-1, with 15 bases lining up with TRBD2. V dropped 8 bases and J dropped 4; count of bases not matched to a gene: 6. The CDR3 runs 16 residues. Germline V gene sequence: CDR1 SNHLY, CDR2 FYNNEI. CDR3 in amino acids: CASQGLAGGPYNEQFF. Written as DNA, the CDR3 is TGTGCCAGCCAGGGACTAGCGGGAGGACCTTACAATGAGCAGTTCTTC.

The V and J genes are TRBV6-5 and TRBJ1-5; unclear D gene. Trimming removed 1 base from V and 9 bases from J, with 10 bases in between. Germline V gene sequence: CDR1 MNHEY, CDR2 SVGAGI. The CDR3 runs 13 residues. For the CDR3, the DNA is TGTGCCAGCAGTTACTTTGCGGAGCGGCCCCAGCATTTT. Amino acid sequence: CASSYFAERPQHF.

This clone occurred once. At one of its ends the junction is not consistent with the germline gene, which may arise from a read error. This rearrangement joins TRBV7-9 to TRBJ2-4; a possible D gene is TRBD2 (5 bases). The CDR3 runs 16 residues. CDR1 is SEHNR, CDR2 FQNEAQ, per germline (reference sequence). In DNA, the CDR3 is TGTTCCAGCAGCGCAATAGACCGGGAAACCAAAAACATTCAGTACTTC. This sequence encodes CSSSAIDRETKNIQYF.

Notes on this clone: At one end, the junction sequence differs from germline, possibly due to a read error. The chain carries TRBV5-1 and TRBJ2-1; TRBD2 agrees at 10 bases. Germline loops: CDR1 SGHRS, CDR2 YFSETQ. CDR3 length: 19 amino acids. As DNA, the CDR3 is TGCGCCAGCAGCTTGGAGCGACTAGCGGGTCTATCGCGGGGCAATGAGCAGCTCTTC. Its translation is CASSLERLAGLSRGNEQLF.

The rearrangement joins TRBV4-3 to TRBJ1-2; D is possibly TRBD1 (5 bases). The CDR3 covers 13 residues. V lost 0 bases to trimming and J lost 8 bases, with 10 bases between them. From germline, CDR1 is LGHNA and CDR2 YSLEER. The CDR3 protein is CASSQESGDGYTF. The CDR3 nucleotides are TGCGCCAGCAGCCAAGAATCGGGGGACGGCTACACCTTC.

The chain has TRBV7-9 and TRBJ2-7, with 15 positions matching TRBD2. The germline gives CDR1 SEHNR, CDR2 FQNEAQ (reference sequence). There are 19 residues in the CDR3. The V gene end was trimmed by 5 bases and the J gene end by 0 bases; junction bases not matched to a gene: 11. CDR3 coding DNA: TGTGCCAGCAGCCCTCCGGGACTAGCGGGAGGCCCGCACTCCTACGAGCAGTACTTC. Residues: CASSPPGLAGGPHSYEQYF. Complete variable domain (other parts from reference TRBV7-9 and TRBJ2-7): DTGVSQNPRHKITKRGQNVTFRCDPISEHNRLYWYRQTLGQGPEFLTYFQNEAQLEKSRLLSDRFSAERPKGSFSTLEIQRTEQGDSAMYLCASSPPGLAGGPHSYEQYFGPGTRLTVT.

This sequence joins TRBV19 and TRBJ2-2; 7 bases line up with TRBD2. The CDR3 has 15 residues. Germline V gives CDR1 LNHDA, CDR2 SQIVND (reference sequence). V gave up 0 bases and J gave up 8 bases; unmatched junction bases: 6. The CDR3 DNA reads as TGTGCCAGTAGTATAGACCCGCGCGGGGGAGGGGAGCTGTTTTTT. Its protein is CASSIDPRGGGELFF.